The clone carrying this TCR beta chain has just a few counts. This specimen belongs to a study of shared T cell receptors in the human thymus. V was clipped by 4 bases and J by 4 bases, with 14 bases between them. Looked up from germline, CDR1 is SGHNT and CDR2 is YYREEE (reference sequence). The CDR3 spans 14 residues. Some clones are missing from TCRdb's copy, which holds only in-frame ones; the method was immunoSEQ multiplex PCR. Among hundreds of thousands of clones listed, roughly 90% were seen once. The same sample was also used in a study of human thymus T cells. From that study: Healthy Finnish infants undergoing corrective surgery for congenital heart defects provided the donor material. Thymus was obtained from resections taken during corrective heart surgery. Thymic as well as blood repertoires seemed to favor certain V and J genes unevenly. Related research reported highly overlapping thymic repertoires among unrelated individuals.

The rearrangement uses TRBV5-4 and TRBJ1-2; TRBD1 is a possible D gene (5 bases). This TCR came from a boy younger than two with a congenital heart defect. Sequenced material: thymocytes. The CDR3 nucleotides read TGTGCCAGCAGCCCCTCGGGGGTAGGCTATGGCTACACCTTC. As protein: CASSPSGVGYGYTF. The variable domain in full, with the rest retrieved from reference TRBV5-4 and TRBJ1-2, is ETGVTQSPTHLIKTRGQQVTLRCSSQSGHNTVSWYQQALGQGPQFIFQYYREEENGRGNFPPRFSGLQFPNYSSELNVNALELDDSALYLCASSPSGVGYGYTFGSGTRLTVV.